The entry that follows covers one T cell receptor beta chain sequence. The sample belongs to a study of control samples from healthy donors and cancer patients. Sequenced by immunoSEQ multiplex PCR; TCRdb stores in-frame clones only, minus some. The sample records some 220,000 clones, about 94% being singletons. The sequence was obtained from a man aged 45-65 years in good health. Material: blood.

The CDR3 spells CASKGREEKLFF. The CDR3 DNA is TGTGCCAGCAAAGGGCGGGAAGAAAAACTGTTTTTT. The rearrangement links TRBV28 to TRBJ1-4; no clear D gene. CDR1 MDHEN and CDR2 SYDVKM come from the germline V gene. The CDR3 extends over 12 amino acids. Trimming removed 7 bases at V and 8 bases at J, with 11 bases between.